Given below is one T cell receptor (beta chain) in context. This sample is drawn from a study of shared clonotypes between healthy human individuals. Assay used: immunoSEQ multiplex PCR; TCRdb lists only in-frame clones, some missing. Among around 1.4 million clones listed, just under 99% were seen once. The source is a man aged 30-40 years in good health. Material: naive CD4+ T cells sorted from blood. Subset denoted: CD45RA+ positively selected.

CDR3 nucleotide sequence: TGTGCCAGCAGTTCACCGGGACAGGGATCCTACGAGCAGTACTTC. This codes for CASSSPGQGSYEQYF. The chain links TRBV6-6 to TRBJ2-7; TRBD1 aligns across 9 bases. The CDR3 runs to 15 residues. V trimming: 4 bases; J trimming: 1 base; junction bases outside the gene matches: 5. Looked up from germline, CDR1 is MNHNY and CDR2 is SVGAGI (reference sequence).